Sequencing of this T cell receptor beta chain was carried out in a study of blood T cell repertoires in COVID-19 (TCRdb year 2020). Regarding the study in general: Samples from collaborators originated in the United States, Italy and Spain and spanned both the acute and convalescent phases of COVID-19. The material from the prospective study consisted of cDNA or gDNA derived from T cells, B-cell-depleted T cells, or PBMCs. Subjects who had been exposed to COVID-19, were actively infected with it, or had recovered from it provided the deeply sampled blood TCRbeta repertoires that made up the dataset. A freely available public database, intended as a resource for researchers studying the immune response to SARS-CoV-2, is where the repertoires were released. Samples came from the ongoing ImmuneRACE study (first 160 participants) plus 1,254 subjects from 6 global collaborators. A de-identified subject ID, COVID-19 status, age in years and sex were almost always included in the sample metadata. Where available, HLA class I and class II types were obtained from metadata supplied by the sample provider rather than from assay-based typing. Summary of the overall study and its limitations: The quantity of clinical and demographic metadata differed by source and by participant and was supplied without curation.

The collaborating institutions used their own protocols to collect whole blood in K2EDTA tubes. For TCRbeta analysis, collaborators shipped samples as frozen whole blood, isolated PBMCs, or DNA extracted from either of those sample types. TCRbeta CDR3 regions were amplified from genomic DNA using the immunoSEQ Assay, a bias-controlled multiplex PCR. The authors' pipeline ran thus. The number of nucleated cells in each sample was estimated from the amplification of reference gene primers within the assay. Sequence reads were collapsed and filtered to measure the absolute abundance of every unique TCRbeta CDR3 rearrangement. For each sample, productive Simpson clonality was calculated by taking the square root of Simpson's diversity index across productive rearrangements. TCRdb holds this immuneACCESS table with in-frame rearrangements only. Some clones are missing; in checked studies, unresolved V genes explain under half, and the rest has no known cause. That table furnishes V, J and clone size, whereas the DNA furnished D and trimming. In all, the sample holds 40,000 to 50,000 clones, and roughly 90% of those were seen once. Together, the top ten hold around 0.4% of the sample.

As regards this clone: This receptor's antigen is unknown. The sample holds no much larger clone one base away, and base qualities are not on file.

The TCR originated in a human donor in a cohort sampled during active COVID-19. The sample was peripheral blood.

The DNA sequence is TGTGCCAGCAGCTTAGGGGGACAGGGGACTTTCCCTCGTCCCAATGGCTACACCTTC. The encoded protein is CASSLGGQGTFPRPNGYTF. The rearrangement combines TRBV7-8 with TRBJ1-2, with TRBD1 matching 10 junction bases. Trimming removed 1 base from V and 6 bases from J; the gene matches leave 17 bases unexplained. Measured from the cysteine to the phenylalanine, the CDR3 is 19 residues long. Of all the DNA, just the CDR3 is kept, 57 bases in frame from base 1. CDR1 and CDR2, looked up from the germline V gene, are SGHVS and FQNEAQ.